The T cell receptor beta chain described here comes from a study of response to subunit inactivated influenza vaccine listed by TCRdb under 2018. In the study overall: Deep quantitative profiling of the T cell receptor repertoire was used in the study to follow responses to a trivalent subunit inactivated influenza vaccine. General study outcomes and caveats: According to the authors, only a limited number of new T cells may be recruited by each seasonal influenza vaccination.

Library method: RT-PCR. The sample was run on an Illumina HiSeq 2500. The raw public data were reprocessed by TCRdb itself: fastp quality trimming at Q25, MiXCR clonotype calling, in-frame beta chains only. Merged by CDR3 protein, the rows form single entries marked with the most common genes and DNA. The sample table contains approximately 300,000 distinct CDR3 sequences; only one count was recorded for 22% of them. The top ten clones comprise 10% of the sample. Comments on this clonotype: Its antigen is still unknown. Base quality data are lacking; no much larger clone is found one base away.

V sheds 4 bases and J sheds 6 bases, leaving 13 bases between their ends. From the cysteine through the phenylalanine, the CDR3 covers 13 amino acids. The DNA shown is the 39-base CDR3, in frame from base 1. The germline V gene (reference sequence) sets CDR1 to DFQATT and CDR2 to SNEGSKA. The starting material was PBMCs from blood, obtained 21 months after vaccination. This sequence uses TRBV20-1 and TRBJ1-5; the D gene is possibly TRBD1, with 5 bases matching. The receptor was derived from a man aged 50-75 years who received an inactivated influenza vaccine. Donor details come from another sample of the same person, matched by shared clones. The DNA is TGCAGTGCTAAGGAAGGGGTCAGTCAGCCCCAGCATTTT. It codes for CSAKEGVSQPQHF.